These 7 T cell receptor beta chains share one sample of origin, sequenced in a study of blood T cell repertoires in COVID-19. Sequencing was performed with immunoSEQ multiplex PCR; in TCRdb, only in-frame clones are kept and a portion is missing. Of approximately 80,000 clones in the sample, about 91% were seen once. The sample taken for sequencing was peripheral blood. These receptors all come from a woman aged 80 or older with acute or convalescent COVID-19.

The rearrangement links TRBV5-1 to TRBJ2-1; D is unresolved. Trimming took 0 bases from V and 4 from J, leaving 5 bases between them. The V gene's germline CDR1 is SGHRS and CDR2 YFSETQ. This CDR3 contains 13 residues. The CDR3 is CASSLGLYNEQFF. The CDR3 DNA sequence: TGCGCCAGCAGCTTGGGGCTTTACAATGAGCAGTTCTTC. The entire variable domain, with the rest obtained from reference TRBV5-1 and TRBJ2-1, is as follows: KAGVTQTPRYLIKTRGQQVTLSCSPISGHRSVSWYQQTPGQGLQFLFEYFSETQRNKGNFPGRFSGRQFSNSRSEMNVSTLELGDSALYLCASSLGLYNEQFFGPGTRLTVL.

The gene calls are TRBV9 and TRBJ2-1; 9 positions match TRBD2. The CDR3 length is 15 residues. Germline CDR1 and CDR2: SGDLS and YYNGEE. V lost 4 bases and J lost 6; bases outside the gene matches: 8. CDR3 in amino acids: CASSTPSGKINEQFF. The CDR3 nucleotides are TGTGCCAGCAGCACCCCTAGCGGGAAGATCAATGAGCAGTTCTTC.

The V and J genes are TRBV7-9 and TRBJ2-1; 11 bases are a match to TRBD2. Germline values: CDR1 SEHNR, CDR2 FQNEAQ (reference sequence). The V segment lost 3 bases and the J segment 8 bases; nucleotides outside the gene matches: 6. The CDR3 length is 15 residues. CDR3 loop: CASSFSGGALDEQFF. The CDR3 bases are TGTGCCAGCAGCTTTAGCGGGGGGGCCTTGGATGAGCAGTTCTTC.

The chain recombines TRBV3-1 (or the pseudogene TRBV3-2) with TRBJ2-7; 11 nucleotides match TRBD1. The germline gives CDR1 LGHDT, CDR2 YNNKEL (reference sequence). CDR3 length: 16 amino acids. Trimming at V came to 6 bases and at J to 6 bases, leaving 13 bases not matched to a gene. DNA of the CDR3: TGTGCCAGCAGTCCAGTTCGTGGGACAGGGGGTGTCGAGCAGTACTTC. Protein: CASSPVRGTGGVEQYF.

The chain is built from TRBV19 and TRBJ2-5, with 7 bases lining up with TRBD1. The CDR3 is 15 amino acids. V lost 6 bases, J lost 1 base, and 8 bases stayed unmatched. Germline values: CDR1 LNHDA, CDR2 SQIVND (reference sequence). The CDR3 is CASSPGQQSQETQYF. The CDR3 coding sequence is TGTGCCAGTAGCCCGGGACAGCAGAGCCAAGAGACCCAGTACTTC.

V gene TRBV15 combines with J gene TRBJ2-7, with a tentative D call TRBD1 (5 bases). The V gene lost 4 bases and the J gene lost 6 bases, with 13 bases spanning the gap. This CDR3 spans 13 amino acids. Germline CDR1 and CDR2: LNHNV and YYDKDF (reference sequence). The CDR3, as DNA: TGTGCCACCAGCACCCGGACATTTTCCGAGCAGTACTTC. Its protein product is CATSTRTFSEQYF. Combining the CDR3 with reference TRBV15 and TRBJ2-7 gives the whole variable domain DAMVIQNPRYQVTQFGKPVTLSCSQTLNHNVMYWYQQKSSQAPKLLFHYYDKDFNNEADTPDNFQSRRPNTSFCFLDIRSPGLGDTAMYLCATSTRTFSEQYFGPGTRLTVT.

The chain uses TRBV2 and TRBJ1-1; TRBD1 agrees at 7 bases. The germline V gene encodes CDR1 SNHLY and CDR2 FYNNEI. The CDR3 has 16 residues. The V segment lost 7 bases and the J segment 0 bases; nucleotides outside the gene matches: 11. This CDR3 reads CASIRSRTGVNTEAFF. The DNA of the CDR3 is TGTGCCAGCATTAGATCCCGAACAGGGGTGAACACTGAAGCTTTCTTT.